This TCR beta chain was recovered during a study of cytomegalovirus exposure and HLA in healthy donors. Remarks on this clone: The antigen is undetermined.

PCR primers comprised 60 Vbeta and 13 Jbeta primers. Libraries were prepared by immunoSEQ multiplex PCR; TCRdb keeps only in-frame clonotypes and omits some of them. Of around 120,000 clones in the sample, about 66% were seen once. Study-wide results and caveats: More clonal expansion characterized HLA-associated TCR beta chains than equally common others in a later analysis. Some V segments, including TRBV6-2 and TRBV6-3, were excluded as indistinguishable. Reportedly, cytomegalovirus status was diagnosed with high sensitivity and specificity.

With 2 bases removed from V and 1 base from J, the gap between germline ends came to 7 bases. Germline V gene sequence: CDR1 SGHRS, CDR2 YFSETQ. The CDR3 has 14 amino acids. The sequence was collected from a man in his thirties or forties in good health and CMV-seropositive. Sequencing was carried out using PBMCs. V is TRBV5-1 and J is TRBJ2-1; the D gene is possibly TRBD2 (6 bases). The CDR3 protein is CASSFGSSYNEQFF. For the CDR3, the DNA is TGCGCCAGCAGCTTCGGGAGTTCCTACAATGAGCAGTTCTTC.